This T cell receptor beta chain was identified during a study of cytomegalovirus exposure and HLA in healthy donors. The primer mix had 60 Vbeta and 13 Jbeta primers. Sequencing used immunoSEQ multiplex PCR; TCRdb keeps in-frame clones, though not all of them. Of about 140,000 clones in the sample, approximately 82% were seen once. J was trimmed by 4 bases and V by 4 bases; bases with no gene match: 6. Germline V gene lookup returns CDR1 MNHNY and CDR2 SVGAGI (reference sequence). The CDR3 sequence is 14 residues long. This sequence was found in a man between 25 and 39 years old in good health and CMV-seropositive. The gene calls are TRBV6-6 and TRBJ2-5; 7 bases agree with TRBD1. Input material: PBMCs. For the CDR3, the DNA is TGTGCCAGCAGTTCTGACAGGGCGGGAGAGACCCAGTACTTC. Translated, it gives CASSSDRAGETQYF.